Presented here are 27 T cell receptor beta chains from one specimen sequenced in a study of T cell responses to AZD1222 COVID-19 vaccine. Sequenced by immunoSEQ multiplex PCR; TCRdb stores in-frame clones only, minus some. The sample consists of about 140,000 clones, about 93% of them appearing once. This specimen was peripheral blood, taken on day 0 of AZD1222 vaccination. Receptors were obtained from an adult in good health.

The gene calls are TRBV18 and TRBJ1-2; D is perhaps TRBD1 (6 bases). The CDR3 extends over 12 amino acids. The germline CDR1 and CDR2 sequences are KGHSH and LQKENI. Trimming removed 6 bases from V and 6 bases from J, with 11 bases in between. The CDR3 DNA is TGTGCCAGCTCCCTCGGGACAAATGGCTACACCTTC. It encodes CASSLGTNGYTF.

The V and J genes are TRBV2 and TRBJ1-4; the match to TRBD1 covers 7 bases. After removal of 6 bases from V and 4 bases from J, the junction contained 8 bases not matched to a gene. The CDR3 sequence is 15 residues long. The V gene's germline CDR1 is SNHLY and CDR2 FYNNEI. CDR3 in DNA: TGTGCCAGCAGCCTAGGAAGGGGGCGTAATGAAAAACTGTTTTTT. It specifies CASSLGRGRNEKLFF.

This chain connects TRBV18 to TRBJ1-1; D is unclear. CDR1 KGHSH and CDR2 LQKENI come from the germline V gene. The V and J ends lost 3 bases and 2 bases respectively, with 13 bases between them. CDR3 length: 15 amino acids. In nucleotides, the CDR3 is TGTGCCAGCTCACCGGGTAGGGCTACCAACACTGAAGCTTTCTTT. This codes for CASSPGRATNTEAFF.

The chain combines TRBV19 with TRBJ2-7, with TRBD1 identical over 11 bases. V shed 5 bases and J 5 bases; nucleotides not matched to a gene: 8. Germline CDR1 is LNHDA and CDR2 is SQIVND (reference sequence). The CDR3 has 15 residues. CDR3 loop: CASSLKDRGRNEQYF. The CDR3 nucleotides are TGTGCCAGTAGTCTCAAGGACAGGGGGCGCAACGAGCAGTACTTC.

J is TRBJ1-1 and V is TRBV7-9; D may be TRBD1 (5 bases). Germline assignment: CDR1 SEHNR and CDR2 FQNEAQ (reference sequence). The CDR3 totals 13 residues. V lost 5 bases, J lost 5 bases, and 12 bases lay in between. CDR3 amino acids: CASSPPGATEAFF. DNA of the CDR3: TGTGCCAGCAGCCCCCCTGGGGCGACTGAAGCTTTCTTT.

V is TRBV2 and J is TRBJ2-1; 7 bases are a match to TRBD1. The length of the CDR3 is 14 residues. Looked up from germline, CDR1 is SNHLY and CDR2 is FYNNEI. CDR3: CANDTGAPYNEQFF. In DNA, the CDR3 is TGTGCTAACGATACAGGGGCCCCGTACAATGAGCAGTTCTTC.

This chain links TRBV6-5 with TRBJ2-1; 8 bases agree with TRBD2. The CDR3 spans 15 residues. Germline assignment: CDR1 MNHEY and CDR2 SVGAGI. V lost 6 bases to trimming and J lost 4 bases; unmatched junction nucleotides: 8. The CDR3 loop reads CASRIEAGAYNEQFF. CDR3 bases: TGTGCCAGCAGGATAGAAGCGGGGGCATACAATGAGCAGTTCTTC.

This clone came up once. The CDR3 sequence is CASSIASRATNNEQFF. The CDR3 region has the DNA TGTGCCAGTAGTATAGCTTCCCGGGCGACTAACAATGAGCAGTTCTTC. This rearrangement joins TRBV19 to TRBJ2-1, with D possibly being TRBD2 (5 bases). The CDR3 runs to 16 residues. With 1 base removed from V and 5 bases from J, the gap between germline ends came to 15 bases. Germline assignment: CDR1 LNHDA and CDR2 SQIVND (reference sequence). The entire variable domain, with the rest obtained from reference TRBV19 and TRBJ2-1, is as follows: DGGITQSPKYLFRKEGQNVTLSCEQNLNHDAMYWYRQDPGQGLRLIYYSQIVNDFQKGDIAEGYSVSREKKESFPLTVTSAQKNPTAFYLCASSIASRATNNEQFFGPGTRLTVL.

V gene TRBV20-1 combines with J gene TRBJ1-5; D remains unclear. The CDR3 consists of 13 residues. V was pared by 3 bases and J by 7 bases, with 13 bases between. Per the germline V gene, CDR1 is DFQATT and CDR2 is SNEGSKA (reference sequence). The CDR3 region has the DNA TGCAGTGCTAGTGAGCAGGATCGGCAGCCCCAGCATTTT. It encodes CSASEQDRQPQHF.

The chain recombines TRBV19 with TRBJ2-3; D remains ambiguous. The CDR3 sequence is 15 residues long. V shed 10 bases and J shed 6 bases, with 23 bases lying between them. The germline V gene has CDR1 LNHDA and CDR2 SQIVND (reference sequence). In nucleotides, the CDR3 is TGTGCCACCACCCCCGAGCCTATATTTTACGATACGCAGTATTTT. Amino acids: CATTPEPIFYDTQYF.

The chain links TRBV12-3 or TRBV12-4 to TRBJ1-1; D gene uncertain. Trimming cost V 10 bases and J 3 bases, with 12 bases left between them. This CDR3 has 12 residues. The CDR3 coding sequence is TGTGCCATCCCCGACGATGACACTGAAGCTTTCTTT. Residues: CAIPDDDTEAFF.

The chain recombines TRBV7-9 with TRBJ1-2, with 7 bases fitting TRBD1. Germline values: CDR1 SEHNR, CDR2 FQNEAQ (reference sequence). Trimming at V came to 6 bases and at J to 7 bases, leaving 17 bases not matched to a gene. This CDR3 spans 16 amino acids. The CDR3 sequence: CASSTAPGQAGGGYTF. CDR3 sequence (DNA): TGTGCCAGCAGTACAGCCCCCGGACAGGCTGGCGGTGGCTACACCTTC.

This chain links TRBV18 with TRBJ2-3; possible D gene TRBD2, 5 bases. V was shortened by 3 bases and J by 0 bases, with 13 bases between the two germline ends. Per germline, CDR1 KGHSH and CDR2 LQKENI. This CDR3 region has 16 residues. The DNA for the CDR3 is TGTGCCAGCTCACCTCCCCGCGGGTCCAGCACAGATACGCAGTATTTT. The encoded protein is CASSPPRGSSTDTQYF.

V is TRBV18 and J is TRBJ1-2, with D possibly being TRBD1 (5 bases). The CDR3 is made up of 13 amino acids. Germline assignment: CDR1 KGHSH and CDR2 LQKENI. Trimming stripped 0 bases from V and 8 bases from J, with 10 bases between. The CDR3 DNA sequence: TGTGCCAGCTCACCACCGTCAGGGCCCGGCTACACCTTC. Its translation is CASSPPSGPGYTF.

The chain links TRBV3-1 (or the pseudogene TRBV3-2) to TRBJ2-2; 8 bases map to TRBD1. The germline V gene encodes CDR1 LGHDT and CDR2 YNNKEL (reference sequence). CDR3 length: 16 amino acids. The junction had 6 bases not matched to a gene; V was cut back by 1 base and J by 5 bases. The CDR3 is CASSQAVTGGTGELFF. The CDR3 DNA follows: TGTGCCAGCAGCCAAGCCGTTACAGGGGGAACCGGGGAGCTGTTTTTT.

The sample holds one count of this clone. The chain employs TRBV7-2 and TRBJ2-5; D unclear. Germline values: CDR1 SGHTA, CDR2 FQGNSA. The CDR3 is 13 amino acids. Trimming took off 3 bases at V and 5 bases at J, with 10 bases between the two ends. The CDR3 region is CASSFISLETQYF. The CDR3, as DNA: TGTGCCAGCAGCTTTATTTCTCTGGAGACCCAGTACTTC.

This clone was detected a few times. The rearrangement joins TRBV29-1 to TRBJ1-1; D remains unclear. CDR3 length: 11 residues. Trimming left V 8 bases short and J 1 base short, with 8 bases between. The V gene's germline CDR1 is SQVTM and CDR2 ANQGSEA. This CDR3 is CSIRPNTEAFF. The CDR3 nucleotides are TGCAGCATCCGGCCGAACACTGAAGCTTTCTTT.

V and J are TRBV9 and TRBJ2-3, with D perhaps matching TRBD1 (7 bases). This CDR3 has 14 amino acids. The ends were cut back, 0 bases at V and 6 bases at J, with 11 bases in the middle. Germline V lookup: CDR1 SGDLS, CDR2 YYNGEE. CDR3 sequence (DNA): TGTGCCAGCAGCGTAGATCCAGGGGGGGATACGCAGTATTTT. Residues: CASSVDPGGDTQYF.

The chain carries TRBV9 and TRBJ1-6, with D unclear. Germline CDR1 SGDLS, CDR2 YYNGEE. The CDR3 spans 13 residues. The ends were cut back, 3 bases at V and 7 bases at J, with 8 bases in the middle. CDR3 loop: CASSGRLNSPLHF. CDR3 nucleotides: TGTGCCAGCAGCGGAAGGTTAAATTCACCCCTCCACTTT.

V is TRBV5-6 and J is TRBJ2-1; D is perhaps TRBD2 (6 bases). The CDR3 is made up of 14 amino acids. Trimming cost V 4 bases and J 6 bases, with 14 bases left between them. Looked up from germline, CDR1 is SGHDT and CDR2 is YYEEEE. The CDR3 DNA sequence: TGTGCCAGCAGCCCCCGGACGGGGGTCAATGAGCAGTTCTTC. Its translation: CASSPRTGVNEQFF. The full variable domain, completed using reference TRBV5-6 and TRBJ2-1, is DAGVTQSPTHLIKTRGQQVTLRCSPKSGHDTVSWYQQALGQGPQFIFQYYEEEERQRGNFPDRFSGHQFPNYSSELNVNALLLGDSALYLCASSPRTGVNEQFFGPGTRLTVL.

The V and J genes are TRBV4-1 and TRBJ2-5, with D maybe TRBD2 (7 bases). Germline V gene sequence: CDR1 MGHRA, CDR2 YSYEKL. Between the trimmed V and J ends, which lost 0 bases and 0 bases, there was a span of 17 bases. The CDR3 runs 18 residues. CDR3 bases: TGCGCCAGCAGCCAAGATCCCGGGGGGCGGCTGTACCAAGAGACCCAGTACTTC. Amino acid sequence: CASSQDPGGRLYQETQYF.

The V gene is TRBV7-2, the J gene TRBJ2-3, with TRBD1 as a possible D gene (5 bases). The CDR3 is made up of 15 amino acids. Germline V gives CDR1 SGHTA, CDR2 FQGNSA. The germline V and J ends were trimmed by 5 bases and 6 bases, with 18 bases remaining between them. CDR3 sequence: CASSPYTGHRDTQYF. The CDR3 nucleotides are TGTGCCAGCAGCCCCTACACGGGCCACAGGGATACGCAGTATTTT.

This chain connects TRBV19 to TRBJ2-2, with D uncertain. CDR3 length equals 13 residues. Germline CDR1 and CDR2: LNHDA and SQIVND (reference sequence). Between the trimmed V and J ends, which lost 7 bases and 0 bases, there was a span of 6 bases. The CDR3 region is CASTVPNTGELFF. CDR3 coding DNA: TGTGCCAGTACAGTTCCGAACACCGGGGAGCTGTTTTTT.

This clone appeared a single time. For the CDR3, the DNA is TGTGCCAGCAAAATTTTGGGGGGGACCCAGTACTTC. Amino acids: CASKILGGTQYF. This chain links TRBV2 with TRBJ2-5, with a possible D match to TRBD2 (6 bases). CDR3 length: 12 amino acids. V dropped 7 bases and J dropped 7 bases, with 13 bases sitting between them. The germline CDR1 and CDR2 sequences are SNHLY and FYNNEI.

The chain has TRBV11-2 and TRBJ2-3; D is uncertain. V shed 5 bases and J shed 6 bases, with 6 bases lying between them. In germline, CDR1 is SGHAT, CDR2 FQNNGV. CDR3 length: 11 amino acids. As DNA, the CDR3 is TGTGCCAGCAGCATCCTGGATACGCAGTATTTT. This sequence encodes CASSILDTQYF.

This sequence joins TRBV28 and TRBJ1-2; perhaps TRBD1 as D (5 bases). Germline CDR1 and CDR2: MDHEN and SYDVKM. The V gene lost 6 bases and the J gene lost 4 bases, with 18 bases spanning the gap. The CDR3 runs to 15 residues. CDR3 sequence (DNA): TGTGCCAGCAGCGACCCGGGGCTTCTGGTCTATGGCTACACCTTC. Translating gives CASSDPGLLVYGYTF.

The J gene is TRBJ1-3, the V gene TRBV5-1; 7 nucleotides agree with TRBD1. The germline V gene encodes CDR1 SGHRS and CDR2 YFSETQ. The V and J ends lost 1 base and 2 bases, in that order; junction bases with no gene match: 6. The CDR3 consists of 16 residues. The chain's CDR3 is CASSLLGQGAGNTIYF. The DNA of the CDR3 is TGCGCCAGCAGCTTGCTCGGGCAGGGGGCTGGAAACACCATATATTTT.